This T cell receptor beta chain was documented in a study of T-cell reconstitution after alpha-beta-depleted transplantation in children. Germline CDR1 and CDR2: SEHNR and FQNEAQ (reference sequence). This CDR3 comprises 16 residues. V gave up 7 bases and J gave up 6 bases; unmatched junction bases: 15. TCRbeta library preparation incorporated unique molecular identifiers. In TCRdb, the PCR reads were re-called with MiXCR into one record per CDR3 protein. This table holds 400,000 to 550,000 distinct CDR3 sequences, about 11% found once. Whole-study findings and limits: Hyperexpanded clones declined; after one year, newly produced T cells mostly supplied diversity. Certain patients had high TCRbeta diversity at day 60, and it came from recipient T cells and thymic progenitors that survived. Reportedly, only several hundred clones from non-depleted graft cells drove alpha-beta T-cell counts at about two months.

This clonotype was counted at least ten times. Antigen: not known. The TCR originated in a child under 10 years old with inherited bone marrow failure, due to receive a stem cell transplant. This chain connects TRBV7-9 to TRBJ1-2, with TRBD1 identical over 9 bases. Sequencing was performed on PBMCs, taken before TCRalphabeta/CD19-depleted stem cell transplant. This chain's CDR3 is CASKIYEDRGGDGYTF. The CDR3 bases are TGTGCCAGCAAGATATACGAGGACAGGGGTGGCGATGGCTACACCTTC.